This paragraph covers one TCR beta chain sequence. The antigen remains undetermined. Generated by immunoSEQ multiplex PCR, the TCRdb table keeps only in-frame clones and is missing some. Here the sample spans about 1,900,000 clones, around 96% being singletons. CDR3 size: 14 residues. The V end was cut by 0 bases, the J end by 5 bases, with 10 bases between. In germline, CDR1 is GTSNPN, CDR2 SVGIG (reference sequence). These data originate in a study of shared clonotypes between healthy human individuals. Overall study context: Used for every donor were three CD4 naive, three CD4 memory, two CD8 naive and one CD8 memory plate.

Terminally differentiated effector memory CD45RA+ cells were left out of the naive CD8 fraction, which was CD45RO-negative and positively selected for CCR7. General study results and limits: Clonotypes which were not shared had lower generation probabilities than clonotypes that all four donors shared.

The sequence came from a man aged 18-30 years in good health. The chain is built from TRBV30 and TRBJ2-2, with D possibly being TRBD2 (5 bases). The sequenced material came from naive CD8+ T cells sorted from blood. CDR3 nucleotides: TGTGCCTGGAGTGTATTTTCGGGGACCGGGGAGCTGTTTTTT. Translation gives CAWSVFSGTGELFF.